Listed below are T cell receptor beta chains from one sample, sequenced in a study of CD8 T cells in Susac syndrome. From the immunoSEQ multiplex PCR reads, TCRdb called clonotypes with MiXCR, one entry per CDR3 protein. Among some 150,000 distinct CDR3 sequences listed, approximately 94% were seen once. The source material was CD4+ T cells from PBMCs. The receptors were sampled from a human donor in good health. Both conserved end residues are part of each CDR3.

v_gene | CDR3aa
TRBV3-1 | CASSQEAGELFF
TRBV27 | CASSPVTKGGETQYF
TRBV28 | CASSLGQEAEAFF
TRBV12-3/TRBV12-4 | CASSTGRDYEQYF
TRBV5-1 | CASSSPQGQLSYNEQFF
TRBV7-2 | CASSLFVQNNQPQHF
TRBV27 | CASTPAGTSPYIKTDTQYF
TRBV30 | CAWSPLLKTQYF
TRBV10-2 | CAVRGNDYGYTF
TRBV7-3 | CASSPAGSGPQYF
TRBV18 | CASSPRGHQETQYF
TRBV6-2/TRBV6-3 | CASSYSDSLRTQYF
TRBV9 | CASSVRTSLDTQYF
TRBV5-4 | CASSWSSGANVLTF
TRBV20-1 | CSARGQPATNEKLFF
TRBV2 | CASSDRIRNTEAFF
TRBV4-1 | CASSQDHSMYDRSYEQYF
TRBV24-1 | CATSDPGLAGSTDTQYF
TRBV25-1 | CASRGELGYEQYF
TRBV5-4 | CASSWGLAGTDSYNEQFF
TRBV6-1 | CASSEGQGARETQYF
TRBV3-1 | CASSQTPETQYF
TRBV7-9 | CASRGSGDNQPQHF
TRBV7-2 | CASSFIADTQYF
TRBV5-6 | CASSLEPTDTQYF
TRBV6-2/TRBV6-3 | CASIPGRSGSSYGYTF
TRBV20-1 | CSASSWTELQETQYF
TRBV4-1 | CASSQPFDEQYF
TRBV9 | CASSGGPNTGELFF
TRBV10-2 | CAIAPGQTFYNEQFF
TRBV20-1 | CSASFGQWETQYF
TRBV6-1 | CASTVAGPRGSYNEQFF
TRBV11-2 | CASSFRQGAYQETQYF
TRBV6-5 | CATIETGQETQYF
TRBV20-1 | CSASKPTGLLEKLFF
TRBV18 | CASSSAPNTEAFF
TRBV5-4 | CASSPGRAADTQYF
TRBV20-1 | CSAMTGERVYEQYF
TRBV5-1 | CASSPSIADTQYF
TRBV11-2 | CASSSLRDRTRVGYGYTF
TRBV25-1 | CASGTGFGYTF